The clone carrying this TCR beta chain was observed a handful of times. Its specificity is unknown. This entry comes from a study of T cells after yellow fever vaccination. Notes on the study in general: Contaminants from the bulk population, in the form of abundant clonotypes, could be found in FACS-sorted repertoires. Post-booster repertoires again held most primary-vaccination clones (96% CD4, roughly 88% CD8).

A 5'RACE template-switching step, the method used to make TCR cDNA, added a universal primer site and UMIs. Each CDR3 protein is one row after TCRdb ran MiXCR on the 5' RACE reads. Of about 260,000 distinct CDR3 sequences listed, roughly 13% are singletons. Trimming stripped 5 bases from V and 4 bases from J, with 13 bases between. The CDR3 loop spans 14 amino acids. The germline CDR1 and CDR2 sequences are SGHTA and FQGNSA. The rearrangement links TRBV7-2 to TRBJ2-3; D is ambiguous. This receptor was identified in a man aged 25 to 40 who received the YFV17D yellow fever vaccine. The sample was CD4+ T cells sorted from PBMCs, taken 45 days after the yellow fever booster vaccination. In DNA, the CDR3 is TGTGCCAGCAGCCCGCGCCACACGTCAGATACGCAGTATTTT. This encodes CASSPRHTSDTQYF.